This T cell receptor beta chain emerged from a study of OX40 agonist ivuxolimab in advanced cancers. Assay used: immunoSEQ multiplex PCR; TCRdb lists only in-frame clones, some missing. Found here are some 62,000 clones, roughly 90% of them singletons; the top ten hold roughly 13%. Patients were ruled out by autoimmune disease history or systemic immunosuppression. CDR1 and CDR2 (germline): MNHEY, SMNVEV (reference sequence). This CDR3 has 13 residues. Trimming took off 5 bases at V and 6 bases at J, with 11 bases between the two ends. The chain combines TRBV27 with TRBJ2-1; no firm D call. Sequenced here: CD4+ or CD8+ T cells sorted from blood, sampled in a trial of the OX40 agonist ivuxolimab. This sequence was found in an adult with an advanced solid tumor such as melanoma, head and neck, liver or kidney cancer. CDR3 DNA: TGTGCCAGCAGTCCTCGGACCGTCAATGAGCAGTTCTTC. Translated: CASSPRTVNEQFF.